This entry is about one T cell receptor beta chain. Its antigen is currently unknown. CDR1 and CDR2 (germline): SGDLS, YYNGEE. The CDR3 has 16 residues. The J segment lost 6 bases and the V segment lost 0 bases, leaving 8 bases of the junction unmatched. This record comes from a study of cytomegalovirus exposure and HLA in healthy donors. Study-level findings and limits: There were reportedly fewer N-insertions in an Asian-associated ancestry cluster than the roughly 700-donor mean, in a later analysis.

The primer mix had 60 Vbeta and 13 Jbeta primers. Study processing details: In a later analysis, of tens of millions of unique beta chains, 9 million to 11 million appeared in at least two donors. TCRdb's table, derived via immunoSEQ multiplex PCR, lists solely in-frame clones and lacks some. The DNA gave D and trimming, while V, J and clone size come from that table. The table shows about 130,000 clones, with less than 85% occurring only once. In nominal health when sampled, donors likely had unrecorded immune exposures nonetheless. This chain links TRBV9 with TRBJ2-1; the match to TRBD1 covers 8 bases. The sequenced material came from PBMCs. The clonotype originates from a man between 18 and 35 years old in good health and CMV-seropositive. CDR3 sequence (DNA): TGTGCCAGCAGCGTAGTAAGGGCAGGGGGCTTCAATGAGCAGTTCTTC. Translation: CASSVVRAGGFNEQFF.